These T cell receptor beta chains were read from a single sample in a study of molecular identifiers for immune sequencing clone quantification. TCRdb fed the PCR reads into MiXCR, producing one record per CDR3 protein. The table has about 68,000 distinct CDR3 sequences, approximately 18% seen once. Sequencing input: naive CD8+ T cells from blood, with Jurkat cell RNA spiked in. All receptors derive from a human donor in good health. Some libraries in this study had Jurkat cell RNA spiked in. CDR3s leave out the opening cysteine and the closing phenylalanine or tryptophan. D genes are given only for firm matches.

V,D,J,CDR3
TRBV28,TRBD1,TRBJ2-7,ASGETGGAYEQY
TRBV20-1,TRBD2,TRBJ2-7,SASPQKTSGKWYEQY
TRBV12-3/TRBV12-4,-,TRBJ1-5,ASTTHQAVRDQPQH
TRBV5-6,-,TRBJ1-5,ASSLGGFYSNQPQH
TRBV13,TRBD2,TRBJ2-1,ASSPPGAGGPNEQF
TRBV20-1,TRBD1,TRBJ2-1,SATRGQGLYNEQF
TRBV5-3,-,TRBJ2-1,ASSLGLNEQF
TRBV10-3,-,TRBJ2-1,AISDKYGPPGNEQF
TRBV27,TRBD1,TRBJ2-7,ASSRTGGYEQY
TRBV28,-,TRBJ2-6,ASSQQGPTGANVLT
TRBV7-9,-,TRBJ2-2,ASSLGESGELF
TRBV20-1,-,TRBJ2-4,SAPPGSLAKNIQY
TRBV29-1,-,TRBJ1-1,SVEMLGSSEYAF
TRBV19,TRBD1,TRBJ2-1,ASSTPGQAFSSYNEQF